This T cell receptor (beta chain) was observed in a study of neurological immune-mediated disorders. Study-wide context: Of the approximately 35 patients with multiple sclerosis, around 30 had relapsing-remitting MS, whereas the remaining 3 had secondary progressive MS.

One entry per CDR3 protein, called by TCRdb with MiXCR from the 5' RACE reads. Here the sample spans 65,000 to 85,000 distinct CDR3 sequences, 3.2% being singletons. This clonotype was counted many times. Per the germline V gene, CDR1 is SGHAT and CDR2 is FQNNGV. The CDR3 runs to 14 residues. The J segment lost 5 bases and the V segment lost 5 bases, leaving 6 bases of the junction unmatched. The material sequenced was PBMCs. The clonotype originates from a woman aged 45 to 65 with multiple sclerosis. This chain uses TRBV11-2 with TRBJ2-1; 7 bases are shared with TRBD2. The CDR3 coding sequence is TGTGCCAGCAGCGGACTAGGGAGGAACAATGAGCAGTTCTTC. Its protein is CASSGLGRNNEQFF.